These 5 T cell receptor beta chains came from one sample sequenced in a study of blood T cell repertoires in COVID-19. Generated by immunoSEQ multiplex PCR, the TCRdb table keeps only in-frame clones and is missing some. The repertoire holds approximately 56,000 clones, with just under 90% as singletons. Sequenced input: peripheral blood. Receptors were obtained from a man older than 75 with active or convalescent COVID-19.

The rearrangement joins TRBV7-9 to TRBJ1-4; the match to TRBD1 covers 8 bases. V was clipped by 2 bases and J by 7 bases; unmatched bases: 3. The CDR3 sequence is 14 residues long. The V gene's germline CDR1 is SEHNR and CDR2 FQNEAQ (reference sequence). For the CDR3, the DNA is TGTGCCAGCAGCTTACAGGGGGCCGGTGAAAAACTGTTTTTT. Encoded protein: CASSLQGAGEKLFF.

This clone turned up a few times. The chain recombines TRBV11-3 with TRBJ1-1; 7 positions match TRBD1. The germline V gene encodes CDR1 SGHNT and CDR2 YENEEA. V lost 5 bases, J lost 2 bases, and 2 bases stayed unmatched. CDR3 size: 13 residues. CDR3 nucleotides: TGTGCCAGCAGCCAGGGGGTAAACACTGAAGCTTTCTTT. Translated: CASSQGVNTEAFF. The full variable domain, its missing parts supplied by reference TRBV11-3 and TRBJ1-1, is EAGVVQSPRYKIIEKKQPVAFWCNPISGHNTLYWYLQNLGQGPELLIRYENEEAVDDSQLPKDRFSAERLKGVDSTLKIQPAELGDSAVYLCASSQGVNTEAFFGQGTRLTVV.

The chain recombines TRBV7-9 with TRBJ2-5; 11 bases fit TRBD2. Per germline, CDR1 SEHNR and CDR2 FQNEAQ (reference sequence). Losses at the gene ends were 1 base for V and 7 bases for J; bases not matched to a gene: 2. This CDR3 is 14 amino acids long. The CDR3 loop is CASSLGLAGGTQYF. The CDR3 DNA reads TGTGCCAGCAGCTTAGGGCTAGCGGGAGGGACCCAGTACTTC.

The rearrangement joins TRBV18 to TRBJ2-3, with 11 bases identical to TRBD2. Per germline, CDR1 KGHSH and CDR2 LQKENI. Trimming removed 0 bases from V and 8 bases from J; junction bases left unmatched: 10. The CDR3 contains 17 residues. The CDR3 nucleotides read TGTGCCAGCTCACCACCATTACCTAGCGGGGGGATTGGTACGCAGTATTTT. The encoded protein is CASSPPLPSGGIGTQYF.

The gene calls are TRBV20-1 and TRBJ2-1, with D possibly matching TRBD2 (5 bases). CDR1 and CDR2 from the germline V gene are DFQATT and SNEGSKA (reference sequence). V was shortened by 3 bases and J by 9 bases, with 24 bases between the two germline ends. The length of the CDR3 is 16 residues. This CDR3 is CSASKGGQALRGEQFF. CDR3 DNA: TGCAGTGCTAGTAAGGGCGGGCAGGCCCTTCGCGGTGAGCAGTTCTTC.